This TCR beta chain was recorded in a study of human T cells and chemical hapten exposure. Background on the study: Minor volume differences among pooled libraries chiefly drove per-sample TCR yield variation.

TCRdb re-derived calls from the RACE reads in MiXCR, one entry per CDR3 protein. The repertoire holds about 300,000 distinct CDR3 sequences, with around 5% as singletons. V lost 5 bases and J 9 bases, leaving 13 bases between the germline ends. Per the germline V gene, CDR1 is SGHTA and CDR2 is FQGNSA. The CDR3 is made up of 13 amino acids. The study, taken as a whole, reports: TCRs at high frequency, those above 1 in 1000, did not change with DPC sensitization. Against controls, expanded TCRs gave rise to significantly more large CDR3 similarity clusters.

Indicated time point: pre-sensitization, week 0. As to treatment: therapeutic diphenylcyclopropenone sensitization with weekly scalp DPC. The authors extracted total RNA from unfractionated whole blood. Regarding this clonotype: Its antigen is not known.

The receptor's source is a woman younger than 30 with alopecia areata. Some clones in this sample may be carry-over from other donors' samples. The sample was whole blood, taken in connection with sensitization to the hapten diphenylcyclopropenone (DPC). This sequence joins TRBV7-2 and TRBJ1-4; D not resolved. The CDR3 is CASSLSSTQKLFF. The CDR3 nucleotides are TGTGCCAGCAGCCTCTCTTCGACCCAAAAACTGTTTTTT.